This TCR beta chain was recovered during a study of T cells in Graves' hyperthyroidism and ophthalmopathy. Study-wide findings and caveats: A median approximately 6.5 months before onset, the model predicted ophthalmopathy.

Using RNA transcripts as the source, TCR beta CDR3 regions were amplified. Carried out on the TCR CDR3, a first-round RT-PCR used the HTBI primer set. MiXCR, applied by TCRdb to the multiplex PCR reads, yields one record per CDR3 protein. The profile shows some 510,000 distinct CDR3 sequences, less than 25% of them singletons. CDR1 MNHEY and CDR2 SMNVEV come from the germline V gene (reference sequence). The CDR3 consists of 14 residues. J lost 5 bases, V lost 4 bases, and 7 bases had no gene match. Ten or more counts support this clonotype. Antigen: not known. Hyperthyroidism patients were newly diagnosed, had disease duration under 2 months, and were aged 18 to 65 years.

The clonotype originates from a man aged 18 to 30 with Graves' hyperthyroidism. The chain has TRBV27 and TRBJ2-7; 8 bases map to TRBD2. The sequencing sample was made of blood. CDR3 protein: CASSYRGGANEQYF. DNA for the CDR3: TGTGCCAGCAGTTACCGGGGGGGGGCGAACGAGCAGTACTTC.